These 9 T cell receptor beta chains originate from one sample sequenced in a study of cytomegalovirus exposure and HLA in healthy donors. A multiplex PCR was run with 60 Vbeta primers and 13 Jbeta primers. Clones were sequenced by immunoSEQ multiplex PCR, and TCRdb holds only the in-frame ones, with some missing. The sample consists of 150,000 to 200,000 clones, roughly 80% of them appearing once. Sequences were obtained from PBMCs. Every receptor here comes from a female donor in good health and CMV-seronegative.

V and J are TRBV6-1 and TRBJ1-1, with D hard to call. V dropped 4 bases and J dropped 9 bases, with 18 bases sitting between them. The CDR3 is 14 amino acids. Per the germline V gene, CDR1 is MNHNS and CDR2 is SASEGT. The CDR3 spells CASSANDVPPQAFF. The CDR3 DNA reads TGTGCCAGCAGTGCTAACGATGTCCCACCCCAAGCTTTCTTT.

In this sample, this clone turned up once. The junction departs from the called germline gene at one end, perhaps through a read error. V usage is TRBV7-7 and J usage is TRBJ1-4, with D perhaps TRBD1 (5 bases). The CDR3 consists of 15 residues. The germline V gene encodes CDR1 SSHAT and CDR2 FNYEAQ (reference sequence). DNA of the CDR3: TGTGCCAGCAGCTTAGGGCCAGGGACTAGTGAAAAACTGTTTTTT. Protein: CASSLGPGTSEKLFF. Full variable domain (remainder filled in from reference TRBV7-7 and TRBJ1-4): GAGVSQSPRYKVTKRGQDVTLRCDPISSHATLYWYQQALGQGPEFLTYFNYEAQPDKSGLPSDRFSAERPEGSISTLTIQRTEQRDSAMYRCASSLGPGTSEKLFFGSGTQLSVL.

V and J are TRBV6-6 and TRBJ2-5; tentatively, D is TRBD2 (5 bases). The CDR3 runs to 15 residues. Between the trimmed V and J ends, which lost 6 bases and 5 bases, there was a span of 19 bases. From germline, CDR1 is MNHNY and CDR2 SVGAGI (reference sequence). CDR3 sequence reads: CASRNGLVLIETQYF. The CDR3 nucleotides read TGTGCCAGCAGAAACGGACTGGTCCTGATTGAGACCCAGTACTTC.

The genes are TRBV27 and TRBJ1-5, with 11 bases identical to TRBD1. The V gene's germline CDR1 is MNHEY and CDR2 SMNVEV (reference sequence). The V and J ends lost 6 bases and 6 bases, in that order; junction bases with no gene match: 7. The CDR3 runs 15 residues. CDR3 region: CASSLGQGGRQPQHF. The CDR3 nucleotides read TGTGCCAGCAGCCTGGGACAGGGGGGACGTCAGCCCCAGCATTTT.

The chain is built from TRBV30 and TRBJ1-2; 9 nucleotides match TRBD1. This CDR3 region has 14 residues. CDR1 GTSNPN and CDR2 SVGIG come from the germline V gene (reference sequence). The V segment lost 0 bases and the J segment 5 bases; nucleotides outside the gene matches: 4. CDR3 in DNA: TGTGCCTGGAGTGTAACAGGGGGCGTGTATGGCTACACCTTC. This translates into CAWSVTGGVYGYTF.

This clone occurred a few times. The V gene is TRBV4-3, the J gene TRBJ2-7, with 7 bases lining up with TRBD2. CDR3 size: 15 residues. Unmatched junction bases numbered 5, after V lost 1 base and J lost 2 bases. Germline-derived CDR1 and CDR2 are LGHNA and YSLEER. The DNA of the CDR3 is TGCGCCAGCAGCCAAGTTAAAGCGGGGACCTACGAGCAGTACTTC. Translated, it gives CASSQVKAGTYEQYF.

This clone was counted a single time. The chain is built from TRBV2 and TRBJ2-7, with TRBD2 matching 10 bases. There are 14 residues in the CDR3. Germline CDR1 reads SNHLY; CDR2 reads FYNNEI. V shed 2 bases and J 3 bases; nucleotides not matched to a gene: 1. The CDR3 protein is CASSESSGGYEQYF. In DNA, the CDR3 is TGTGCCAGCAGTGAATCTAGCGGGGGCTACGAGCAGTACTTC.

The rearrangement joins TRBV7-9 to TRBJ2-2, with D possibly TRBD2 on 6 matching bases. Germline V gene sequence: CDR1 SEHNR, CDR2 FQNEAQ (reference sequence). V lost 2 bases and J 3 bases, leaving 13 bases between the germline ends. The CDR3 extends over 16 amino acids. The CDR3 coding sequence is TGTGCCAGCAGCTTACGAGGAGGAGGGGACACCGGGGAGCTGTTTTTT. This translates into CASSLRGGGDTGELFF.

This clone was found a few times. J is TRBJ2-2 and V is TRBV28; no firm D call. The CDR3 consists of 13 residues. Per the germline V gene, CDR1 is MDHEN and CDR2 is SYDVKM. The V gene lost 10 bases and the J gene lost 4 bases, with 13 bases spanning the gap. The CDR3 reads CATLTDGTGELFF. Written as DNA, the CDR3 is TGTGCCACCCTCACAGATGGCACCGGGGAGCTGTTTTTT. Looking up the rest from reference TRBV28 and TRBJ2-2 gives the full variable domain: DVKVTQSSRYLVKRTGEKVFLECVQDMDHENMFWYRQDPGLGLRLIYFSYDVKMKEKGDIPEGYSVSREKKERFSLILESASTNQTSMYLCATLTDGTGELFFGEGSRLTVL.